This T cell receptor (beta chain) was sequenced in a study of blood T cell repertoires in COVID-19. This CDR3 comprises 13 residues. CDR1 is SNHLY, CDR2 FYNNEI, per germline. V lost 8 bases to trimming and J lost 2 bases; unmatched junction nucleotides: 5. This clone occurred once. The data were produced by immunoSEQ multiplex PCR, yet TCRdb's version contains in-frame clones alone and is incomplete. Altogether some 12,000 clones are present, approximately 88% being singletons, with the ten largest covering approximately 11%. This chain links TRBV2 with TRBJ2-7; 8 bases line up with TRBD1. The sample was peripheral blood. This clonotype originated in a human donor in a cohort sampled during active COVID-19. The CDR3 DNA is TGTGCCAGCTCGCGACAGGGGACCTACGAGCAGTACTTC. It encodes CASSRQGTYEQYF.